This T cell receptor beta chain came from a study of T cell changes during pregnancy in multiple sclerosis. Here immunoSEQ multiplex PCR was the method, and the copy in TCRdb shows in-frame clones only, minus some. There are some 52,000 clones in the sample; around 92% occur only once, and 0.2% to 0.3% lies in the top ten. The CDR3 consists of 15 residues. CDR1 and CDR2 from the germline V gene are SGHAT and FQNNGV. Germline trimming cut 4 bases from V and 9 bases from J; bases unmatched to any gene: 9. The source of this sequence is a female donor with multiple sclerosis, enrolled in a pregnancy study. This rearrangement joins TRBV11-2 to TRBJ2-1, with 10 positions matching TRBD1. The sequencing used CD4+ T cells from peripheral blood mononuclear cells, collected in the third trimester of pregnancy. CDR3 loop: CASSWRGTGDSEQFF. The DNA of the CDR3 is TGTGCCAGCAGCTGGCGGGGGACAGGGGATAGTGAGCAGTTCTTC.